Detailed here is one T cell receptor (beta chain). This entry belongs to a study of shared clonotypes between healthy human individuals. Method: immunoSEQ multiplex PCR; TCRdb's copy keeps in-frame clones and lacks some. The repertoire holds under 750,000 clones, with just under 75% as singletons. The specimen sequenced was memory CD4+ T cells sorted from blood. Subset indicated: CD45RA-negative fraction. The receptor comes from a woman aged 25 to 39 in good health.

In DNA, the CDR3 is TGTGCCAGCAGTTTAGGGGACAGGAGCACAGATACGCAGTATTTT. Translation gives CASSLGDRSTDTQYF. The chain couples TRBV28 to TRBJ2-3, with 8 bases lining up with TRBD1. CDR1 MDHEN and CDR2 SYDVKM come from the germline V gene. V shed 2 bases and J 0 bases; nucleotides not matched to a gene: 1. CDR3 length: 15 amino acids.